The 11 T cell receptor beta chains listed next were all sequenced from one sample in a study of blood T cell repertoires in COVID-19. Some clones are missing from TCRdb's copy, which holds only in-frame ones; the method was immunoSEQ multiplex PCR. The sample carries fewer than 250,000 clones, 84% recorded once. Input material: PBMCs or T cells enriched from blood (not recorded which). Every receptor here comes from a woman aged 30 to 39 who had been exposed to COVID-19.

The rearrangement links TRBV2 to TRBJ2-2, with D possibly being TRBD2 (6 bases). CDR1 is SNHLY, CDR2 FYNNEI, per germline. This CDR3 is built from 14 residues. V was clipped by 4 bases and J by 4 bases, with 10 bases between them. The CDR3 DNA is TGTGCCAGCAGTGTCACTAGCCCCACCGGGGAGCTGTTTTTT. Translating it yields CASSVTSPTGELFF.

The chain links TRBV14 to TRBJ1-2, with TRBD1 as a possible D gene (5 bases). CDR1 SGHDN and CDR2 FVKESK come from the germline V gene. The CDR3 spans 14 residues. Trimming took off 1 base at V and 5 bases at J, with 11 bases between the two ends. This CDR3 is CASSQVGTPYGYTF. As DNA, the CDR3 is TGTGCCAGCAGCCAAGTTGGGACTCCTTATGGCTACACCTTC.

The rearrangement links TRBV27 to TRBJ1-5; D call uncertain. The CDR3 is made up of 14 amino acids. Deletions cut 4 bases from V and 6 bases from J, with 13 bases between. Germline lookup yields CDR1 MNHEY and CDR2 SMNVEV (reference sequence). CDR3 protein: CASSYVGAGQPQHF. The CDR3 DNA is TGTGCCAGCAGTTACGTAGGAGCCGGTCAGCCCCAGCATTTT.

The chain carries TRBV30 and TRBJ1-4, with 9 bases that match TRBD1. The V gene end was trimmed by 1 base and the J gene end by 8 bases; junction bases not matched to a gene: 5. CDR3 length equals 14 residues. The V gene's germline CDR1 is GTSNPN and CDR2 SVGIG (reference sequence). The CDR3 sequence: CAWSGDREGEKLFF. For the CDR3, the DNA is TGTGCCTGGAGTGGGGACAGGGAGGGGGAAAAACTGTTTTTT.

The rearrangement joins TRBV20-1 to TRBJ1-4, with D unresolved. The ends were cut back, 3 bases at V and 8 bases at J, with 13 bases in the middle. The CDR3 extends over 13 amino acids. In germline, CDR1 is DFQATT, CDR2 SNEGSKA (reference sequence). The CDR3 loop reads CSASRREMEKLFF. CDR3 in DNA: TGCAGTGCTAGTCGAAGGGAGATGGAAAAACTGTTTTTT.

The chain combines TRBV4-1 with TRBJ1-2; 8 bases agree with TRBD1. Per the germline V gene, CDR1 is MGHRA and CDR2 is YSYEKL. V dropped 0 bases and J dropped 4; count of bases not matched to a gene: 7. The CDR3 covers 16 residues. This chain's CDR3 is CASSQEGGQGPYGYTF. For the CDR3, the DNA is TGCGCCAGCAGCCAAGAAGGAGGACAGGGACCCTATGGCTACACCTTC.

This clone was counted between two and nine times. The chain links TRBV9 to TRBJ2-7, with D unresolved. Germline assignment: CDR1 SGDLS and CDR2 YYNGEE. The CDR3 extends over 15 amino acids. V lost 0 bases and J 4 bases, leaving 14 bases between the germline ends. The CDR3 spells CASSVGSSAGYEQYF. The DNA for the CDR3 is TGTGCCAGCAGCGTAGGTTCGTCAGCAGGTTACGAGCAGTACTTC.

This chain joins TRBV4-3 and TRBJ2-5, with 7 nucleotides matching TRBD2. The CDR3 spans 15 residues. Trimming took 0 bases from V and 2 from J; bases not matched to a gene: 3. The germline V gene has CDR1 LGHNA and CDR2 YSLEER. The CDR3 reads CASSQDASGQETQYF. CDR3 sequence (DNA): TGCGCCAGCAGCCAAGACGCTAGCGGTCAAGAGACCCAGTACTTC.

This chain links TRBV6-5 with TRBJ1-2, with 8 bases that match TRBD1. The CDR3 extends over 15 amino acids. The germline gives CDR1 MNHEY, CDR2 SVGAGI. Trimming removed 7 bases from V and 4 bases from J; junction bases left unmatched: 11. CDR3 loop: CASTERSGGPYGYTF. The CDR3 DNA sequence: TGTGCCAGCACCGAAAGATCAGGGGGCCCCTATGGCTACACCTTC.

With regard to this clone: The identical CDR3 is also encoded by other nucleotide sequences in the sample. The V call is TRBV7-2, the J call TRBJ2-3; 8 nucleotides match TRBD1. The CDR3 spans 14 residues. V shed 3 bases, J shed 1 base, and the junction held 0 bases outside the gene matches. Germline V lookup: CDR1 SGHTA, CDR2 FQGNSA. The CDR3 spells CASSLTGGTDTQYF. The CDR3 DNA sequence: TGTGCCAGCAGCTTGACAGGGGGCACAGATACGCAGTATTTT.

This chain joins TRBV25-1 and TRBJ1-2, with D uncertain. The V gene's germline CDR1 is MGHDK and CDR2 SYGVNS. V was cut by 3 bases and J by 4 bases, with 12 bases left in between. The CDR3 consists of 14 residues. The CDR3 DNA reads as TGTGCCAGCAGTGAGGAGGGCGGACCCTATGGCTACACCTTC. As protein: CASSEEGGPYGYTF.